These 14 T cell receptor beta chains were sequenced from one sample in a study of T-cell memory formation after mild COVID-19 (dated by TCRdb to about 2021). Preparation of the library involved 5' RACE. Sequencing took place on an Illumina NovaSeq 6000. TCRdb took the public reads, trimmed them with fastp at Q25, ran MiXCR for clone calling and kept in-frame beta chains. One record per CDR3 amino acid sequence lists the most common genes and DNA. In this sample the table shows around 160,000 distinct CDR3 sequences, about 9.9% of which occur a single time. In total, the top ten clones hold less than 4% of the sample. Sequencing was done on a sample of PBMCs or a T cell subset sorted from them (not recorded which). All receptors come from a man aged 18 to 29 who had mild COVID-19 (a few samples of this study predate the infection). The sample titles of this study are shuffled in the database, so cell type and time point are left out; the donor was told from shared clones.

At least ten counts were recorded for this clonotype. The chain has TRBV29-1 and TRBJ1-2; 8 nucleotides line up with TRBD1. The length of the CDR3 is 11 residues. V shed 4 bases, J shed 9 bases, and the junction held 4 bases outside the gene matches. CDR1 SQVTM and CDR2 ANQGSEA come from the germline V gene. The DNA of the CDR3 is TGCAGCGTTGGCCGGGACAGGCGCTACACCTTC. Its protein product is CSVGRDRRYTF.

The chain carries TRBV7-2 and TRBJ2-7; 8 bases line up with TRBD1. Germline V gives CDR1 SGHTA, CDR2 FQGNSA. The CDR3 is made up of 15 amino acids. Losses at the gene ends were 3 bases for V and 3 bases for J; bases not matched to a gene: 7. DNA for the CDR3: TGTGCCAGCAGCTTTAGCGGACAGGGATACTACGAGCAGTACTTC. Its protein product is CASSFSGQGYYEQYF.

This clonotype has only a few counts. The chain is built from TRBV2 and TRBJ2-1, with 7 bases identical to TRBD2. CDR1 SNHLY and CDR2 FYNNEI come from the germline V gene. The CDR3 contains 16 residues. The trim removed 6 bases at V and 0 bases at J, leaving 8 bases unmatched. CDR3 nucleotide sequence: TGTGCCAGCAGCGGGGGAGCGGGGACCTCCTACAATGAGCAGTTCTTC. Residues: CASSGGAGTSYNEQFF.

There are many counts of this clonotype. This sequence joins TRBV18 and TRBJ2-1; 10 bases fit TRBD2. CDR1 is KGHSH, CDR2 LQKENI, per germline. The V and J ends lost 1 base and 2 bases, in that order; junction bases with no gene match: 2. The CDR3 spans 16 residues. CDR3: CASSPLSGGAYNEQFF. The CDR3 coding sequence is TGTGCCAGCTCACCACTGAGCGGGGGGGCCTACAATGAGCAGTTCTTC.

This chain links TRBV6-5 with TRBJ1-4, with 7 bases aligning to TRBD1. With 5 bases clipped from V and 7 bases from J, the junction kept 7 bases outside the gene matches. Germline V CDR1 and CDR2: MNHEY, SVGAGI. The CDR3 is 14 amino acids. The CDR3 reads CASSITGAGEKLFF. The CDR3, as DNA: TGTGCCAGCAGTATCACAGGGGCTGGTGAAAAACTGTTTTTT.

In its sample, this clonotype was seen many times. The rearrangement joins TRBV5-1 to TRBJ2-7; D could derive from TRBD1 or TRBD2 (5 bases each). There are 15 residues in the CDR3. Between the trimmed V and J ends, which lost 4 bases and 5 bases, there was a span of 19 bases. CDR1 is SGHRS and CDR2 is YFSETQ in the germline V gene. The CDR3 coding sequence is TGCGCCAGCAGCCCGACGGGAAGGGGCTTGGACGAGCAGTACTTC. Its translation: CASSPTGRGLDEQYF.

This clonotype was observed a handful of times. CDR3 in DNA: TGCGCCAGCAGCCATCAGGGGGTTCAAGGAGAGACCCAGTACTTC. Amino acid sequence: CASSHQGVQGETQYF. V gene TRBV4-1 combines with J gene TRBJ2-5; 7 bases are a match to TRBD1. Germline trimming cut 3 bases from V and 4 bases from J; bases unmatched to any gene: 8. The germline V gene encodes CDR1 MGHRA and CDR2 YSYEKL. The CDR3 runs 15 residues.

This clonotype was seen repeatedly, ten times or more. The chain combines TRBV6-5 with TRBJ1-1, with 8 nucleotides matching TRBD1. The CDR3 is 14 amino acids. V dropped 2 bases and J dropped 5; count of bases not matched to a gene: 4. Germline V gene sequence: CDR1 MNHEY, CDR2 SVGAGI. The CDR3 sequence is CASSYHGTGTEAFF. CDR3 DNA: TGTGCCAGCAGTTACCACGGGACAGGAACTGAAGCTTTCTTT.

The sample holds many counts of this clonotype. The chain couples TRBV7-3 to TRBJ2-3; D might be TRBD2 (7 bases). The length of the CDR3 is 14 residues. Germline-derived CDR1 and CDR2 are SGHTA and FQGTGA. Trimming left V 5 bases short and J 9 bases short, with 18 bases between. The CDR3 loop reads CASSPQGGGGTQYF. CDR3 DNA sequence: TGTGCCAGCAGCCCCCAGGGAGGGGGAGGCACGCAGTATTTT. The whole variable domain, filled in from reference TRBV7-3 and TRBJ2-3, reads GAGVSQTPSNKVTEKGKYVELRCDPISGHTALYWYRQSLGQGPEFLIYFQGTGAADDSGLPNDRFFAVRPEGSVSTLKIQRTERGDSAVYLCASSPQGGGGTQYFGPGTRLTVL.

J is TRBJ2-2 and V is TRBV5-1; the D gene is possibly TRBD1 (5 bases). The CDR3 consists of 13 residues. From germline, CDR1 is SGHRS and CDR2 YFSETQ. V lost 4 bases and J lost 6, with 10 bases in between. DNA for the CDR3: TGCGCCAGCAGCATACAGGCTCCCGGGGAGCTGTTTTTT. Residues: CASSIQAPGELFF.

Here the CDR3 DNA reads TGCAGTGCTAGAGTCCCCGGGCAGGCTTTCTTT. Translation gives CSARVPGQAFF. The chain links TRBV20-1 to TRBJ1-1; D ambiguous. The CDR3 runs to 11 residues. V dropped 1 base and J dropped 11 bases, with 11 bases sitting between them. The germline V gene encodes CDR1 DFQATT and CDR2 SNEGSKA (reference sequence).

This clonotype turned up a few times. The chain combines TRBV6-5 with TRBJ1-5; D gene ambiguous. The germline CDR1 and CDR2 sequences are MNHEY and SVGAGI. The CDR3 is made up of 14 amino acids. V was clipped by 2 bases and J by 2 bases, with 7 bases between them. CDR3 in amino acids: CASSYQAGNQPQHF. The DNA for the CDR3 is TGTGCCAGCAGTTACCAGGCGGGCAATCAGCCCCAGCATTTT.

V usage is TRBV7-2 and J usage is TRBJ2-3; unclear D gene. The CDR3 is made up of 14 amino acids. Germline V gene lookup returns CDR1 SGHTA and CDR2 FQGNSA. V was trimmed by 10 bases and J by 1 base, leaving 15 bases between them. The CDR3 region is CATLRPGGTDTQYF. In DNA, the CDR3 is TGTGCCACCCTCAGGCCGGGTGGCACAGATACGCAGTATTTT.

A few counts support this clonotype. The chain recombines TRBV12-3 or TRBV12-4 with TRBJ2-5, with 7 bases matching TRBD2. CDR3 length equals 16 residues. With 6 bases clipped from V and 2 bases from J, the junction kept 12 bases outside the gene matches. CDR3 loop: CASRQSLAAPQETQYF. The CDR3 nucleotides are TGTGCCAGCAGACAATCGCTAGCGGCCCCGCAAGAGACCCAGTACTTC.